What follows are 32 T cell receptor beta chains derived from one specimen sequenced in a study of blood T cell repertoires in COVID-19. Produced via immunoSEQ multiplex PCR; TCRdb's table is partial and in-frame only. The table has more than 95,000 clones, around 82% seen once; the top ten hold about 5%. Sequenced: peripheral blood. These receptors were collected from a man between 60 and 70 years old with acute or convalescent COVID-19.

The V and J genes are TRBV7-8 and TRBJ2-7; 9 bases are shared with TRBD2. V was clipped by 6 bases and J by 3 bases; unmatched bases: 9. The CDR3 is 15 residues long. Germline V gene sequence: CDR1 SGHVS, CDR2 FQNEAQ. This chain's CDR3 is CASRSLAGVGYEQYF. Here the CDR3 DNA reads TGTGCCAGCAGGAGCTTAGCGGGAGTCGGCTACGAGCAGTACTTC.

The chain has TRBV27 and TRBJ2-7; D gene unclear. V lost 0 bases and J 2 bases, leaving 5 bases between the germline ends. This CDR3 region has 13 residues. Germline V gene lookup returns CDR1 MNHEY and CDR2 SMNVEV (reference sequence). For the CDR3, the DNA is TGTGCCAGCAGTTTATCTTCCACCTACGAGCAGTACTTC. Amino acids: CASSLSSTYEQYF.

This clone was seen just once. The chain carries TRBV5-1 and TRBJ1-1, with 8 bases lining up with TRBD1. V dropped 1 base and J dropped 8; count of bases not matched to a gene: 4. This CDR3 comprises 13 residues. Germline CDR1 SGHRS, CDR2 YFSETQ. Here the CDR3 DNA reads TGCGCCAGCAGCTTGTCCGCAGGGGGCGAAGCTTTCTTT. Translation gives CASSLSAGGEAFF.

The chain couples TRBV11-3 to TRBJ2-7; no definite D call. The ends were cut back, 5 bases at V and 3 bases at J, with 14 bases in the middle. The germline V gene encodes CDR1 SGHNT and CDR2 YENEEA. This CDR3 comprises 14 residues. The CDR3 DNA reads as TGTGCCAGCAGCCCAAACAAGAATCTCTACGAGCAGTACTTC. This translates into CASSPNKNLYEQYF.

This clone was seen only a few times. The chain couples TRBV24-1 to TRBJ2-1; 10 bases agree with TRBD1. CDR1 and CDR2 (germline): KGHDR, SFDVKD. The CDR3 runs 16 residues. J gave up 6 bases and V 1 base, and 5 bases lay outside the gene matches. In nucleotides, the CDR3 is TGTGCCACCAGTGATTTTTTGACAGGGGGCATCAATGAGCAGTTCTTC. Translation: CATSDFLTGGINEQFF.

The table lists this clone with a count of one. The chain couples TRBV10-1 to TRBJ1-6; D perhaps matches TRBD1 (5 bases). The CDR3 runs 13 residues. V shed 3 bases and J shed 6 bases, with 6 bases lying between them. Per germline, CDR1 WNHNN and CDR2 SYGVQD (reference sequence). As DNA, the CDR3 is TGCGCCAGCAGTGACAGGGCTAATTCACCCCTCCACTTT. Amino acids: CASSDRANSPLHF.

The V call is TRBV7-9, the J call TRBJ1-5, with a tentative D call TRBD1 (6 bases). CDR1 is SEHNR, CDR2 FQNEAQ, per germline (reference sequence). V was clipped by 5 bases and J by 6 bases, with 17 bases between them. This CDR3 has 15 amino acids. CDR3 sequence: CASSTGLGEGQPQHF. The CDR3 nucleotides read TGTGCCAGCAGCACAGGGCTTGGTGAAGGTCAGCCCCAGCATTTT.

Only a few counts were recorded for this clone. The CDR3 coding sequence is TGTGCCAGCAGCTTACATCAGAACACTGAAGCTTTCTTT. Its translation: CASSLHQNTEAFF. The V call is TRBV11-3, the J call TRBJ1-1; no clear D. CDR1 SGHNT and CDR2 YENEEA come from the germline V gene. Trimming removed 2 bases from V and 1 base from J, with 5 bases in between. The CDR3 length is 13 residues. Together with reference TRBV11-3 and TRBJ1-1, the CDR3 gives the full variable domain: EAGVVQSPRYKIIEKKQPVAFWCNPISGHNTLYWYLQNLGQGPELLIRYENEEAVDDSQLPKDRFSAERLKGVDSTLKIQPAELGDSAVYLCASSLHQNTEAFFGQGTRLTVV.

DNA of the CDR3: TGTGCCAGCAGCTTAGCCCCGGGACAGGGGGCCCCAGATACGCAGTATTTT. Protein sequence: CASSLAPGQGAPDTQYF. This chain joins TRBV7-9 and TRBJ2-3, with 12 bases fitting TRBD1. With 0 bases clipped from V and 4 bases from J, the junction kept 5 bases outside the gene matches. CDR1 SEHNR and CDR2 FQNEAQ come from the germline V gene (reference sequence). The CDR3 has 17 residues.

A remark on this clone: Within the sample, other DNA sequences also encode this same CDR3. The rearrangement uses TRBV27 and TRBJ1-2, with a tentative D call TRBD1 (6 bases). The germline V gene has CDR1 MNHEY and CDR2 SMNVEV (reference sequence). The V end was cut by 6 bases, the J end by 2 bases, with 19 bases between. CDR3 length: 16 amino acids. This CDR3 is CASSLRGGGENYGYTF. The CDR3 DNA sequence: TGTGCCAGCAGCCTAAGAGGGGGAGGGGAGAACTATGGCTACACCTTC.

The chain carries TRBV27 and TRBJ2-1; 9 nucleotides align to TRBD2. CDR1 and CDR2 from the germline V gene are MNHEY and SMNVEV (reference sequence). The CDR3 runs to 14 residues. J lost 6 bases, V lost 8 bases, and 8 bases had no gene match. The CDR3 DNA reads TGTGCCAGCGGTCTAGCGGGGCTTCTCAATGAGCAGTTCTTC. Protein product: CASGLAGLLNEQFF.

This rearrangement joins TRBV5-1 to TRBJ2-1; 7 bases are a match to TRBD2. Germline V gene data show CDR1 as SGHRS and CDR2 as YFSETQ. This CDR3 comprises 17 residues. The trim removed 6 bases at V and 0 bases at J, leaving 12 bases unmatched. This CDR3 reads CASIPPGRESSYNEQFF. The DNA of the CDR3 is TGCGCCAGCATTCCCCCCGGGCGGGAGAGCTCCTACAATGAGCAGTTCTTC.

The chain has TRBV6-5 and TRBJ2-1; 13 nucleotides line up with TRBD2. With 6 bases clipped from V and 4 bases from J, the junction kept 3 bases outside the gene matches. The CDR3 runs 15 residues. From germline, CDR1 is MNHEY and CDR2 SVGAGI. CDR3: CASSRGLAGYNEQFF. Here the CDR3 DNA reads TGTGCCAGCAGCCGGGGACTAGCGGGGTACAATGAGCAGTTCTTC.

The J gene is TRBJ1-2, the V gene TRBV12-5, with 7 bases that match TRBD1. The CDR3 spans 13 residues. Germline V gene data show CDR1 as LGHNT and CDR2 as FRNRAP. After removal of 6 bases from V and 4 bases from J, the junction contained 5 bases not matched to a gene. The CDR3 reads CASGSGGSYGYTF. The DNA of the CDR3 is TGTGCTAGTGGCTCAGGGGGGTCCTATGGCTACACCTTC.

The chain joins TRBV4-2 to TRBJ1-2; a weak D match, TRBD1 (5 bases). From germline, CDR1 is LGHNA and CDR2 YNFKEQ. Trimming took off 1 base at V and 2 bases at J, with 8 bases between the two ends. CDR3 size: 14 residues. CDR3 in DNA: TGTGCCAGCAGCCAAGGGGGGGAGAACTATGGCTACACCTTC. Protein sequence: CASSQGGENYGYTF.

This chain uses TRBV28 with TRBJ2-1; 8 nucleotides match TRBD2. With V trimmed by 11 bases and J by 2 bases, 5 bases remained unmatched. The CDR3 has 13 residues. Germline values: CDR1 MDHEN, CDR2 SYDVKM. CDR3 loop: CASGGMAYNEQFF. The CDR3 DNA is TGTGCCTCGGGGGGGATGGCCTACAATGAGCAGTTCTTC.

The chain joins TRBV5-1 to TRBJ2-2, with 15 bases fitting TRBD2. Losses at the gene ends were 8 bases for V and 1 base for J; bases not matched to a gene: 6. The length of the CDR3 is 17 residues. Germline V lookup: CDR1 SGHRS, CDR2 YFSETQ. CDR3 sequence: CASKGLAGGMNTGELFF. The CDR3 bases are TGCGCCAGTAAAGGACTAGCGGGAGGGATGAACACCGGGGAGCTGTTTTTT.

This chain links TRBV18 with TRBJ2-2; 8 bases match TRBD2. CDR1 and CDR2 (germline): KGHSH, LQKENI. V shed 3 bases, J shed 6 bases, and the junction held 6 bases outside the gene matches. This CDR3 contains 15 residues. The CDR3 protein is CASSPPGLVSGELFF. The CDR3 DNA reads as TGTGCCAGCTCACCCCCGGGACTAGTCTCCGGGGAGCTGTTTTTT.

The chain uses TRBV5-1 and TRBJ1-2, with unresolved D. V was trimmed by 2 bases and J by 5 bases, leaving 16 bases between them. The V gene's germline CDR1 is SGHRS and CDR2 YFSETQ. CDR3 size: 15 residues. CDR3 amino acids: CASSFNTYISYGYTF. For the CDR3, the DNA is TGCGCCAGCAGCTTTAACACGTATATTTCGTATGGCTACACCTTC.

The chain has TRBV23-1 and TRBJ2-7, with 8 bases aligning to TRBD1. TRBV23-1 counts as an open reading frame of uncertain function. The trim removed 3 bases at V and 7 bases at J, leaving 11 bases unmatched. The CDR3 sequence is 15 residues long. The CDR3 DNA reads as TGCGCCAGCAGTCATTTTGGGCAGGGGGCGGGAGAGCAGTACTTC. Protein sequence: CASSHFGQGAGEQYF.

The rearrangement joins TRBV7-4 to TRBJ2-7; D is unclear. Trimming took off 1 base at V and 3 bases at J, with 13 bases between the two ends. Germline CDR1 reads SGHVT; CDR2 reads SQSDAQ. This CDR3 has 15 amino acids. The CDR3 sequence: CASSLVEEWSYEQYF. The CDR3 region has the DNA TGTGCCAGCAGCTTAGTAGAGGAGTGGAGCTACGAGCAGTACTTC.

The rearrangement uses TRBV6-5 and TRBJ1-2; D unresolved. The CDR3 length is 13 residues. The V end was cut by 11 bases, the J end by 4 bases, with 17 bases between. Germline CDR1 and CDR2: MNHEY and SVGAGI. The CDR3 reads CAFSGTPGYGYTF. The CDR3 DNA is TGTGCCTTCTCGGGTACTCCGGGCTATGGCTACACCTTC.

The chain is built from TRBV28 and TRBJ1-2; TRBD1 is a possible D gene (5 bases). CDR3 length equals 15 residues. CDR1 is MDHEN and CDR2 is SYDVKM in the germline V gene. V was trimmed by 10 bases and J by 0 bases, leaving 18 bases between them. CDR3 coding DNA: TGTGCCACCACCGAACAGGCCGGAGCTAACTATGGCTACACCTTC. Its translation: CATTEQAGANYGYTF.

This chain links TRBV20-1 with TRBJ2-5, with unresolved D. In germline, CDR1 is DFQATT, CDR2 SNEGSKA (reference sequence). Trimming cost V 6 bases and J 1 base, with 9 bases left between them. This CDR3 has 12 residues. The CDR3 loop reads CSASSPQETQYF. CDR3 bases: TGCAGTGCCAGTAGCCCCCAAGAGACCCAGTACTTC.

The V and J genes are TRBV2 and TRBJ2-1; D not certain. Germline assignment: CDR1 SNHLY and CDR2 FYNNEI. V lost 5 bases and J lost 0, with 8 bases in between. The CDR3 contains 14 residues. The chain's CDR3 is CASSSSSSYNEQFF. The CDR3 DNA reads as TGTGCCAGCAGTAGCTCCTCCTCCTACAATGAGCAGTTCTTC.

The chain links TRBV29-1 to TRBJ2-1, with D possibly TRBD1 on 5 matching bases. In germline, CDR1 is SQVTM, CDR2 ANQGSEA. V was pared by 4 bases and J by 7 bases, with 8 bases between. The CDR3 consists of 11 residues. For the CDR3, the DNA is TGCAGCGTTGTTCAGGGAAATGAGCAGTTCTTC. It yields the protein CSVVQGNEQFF.

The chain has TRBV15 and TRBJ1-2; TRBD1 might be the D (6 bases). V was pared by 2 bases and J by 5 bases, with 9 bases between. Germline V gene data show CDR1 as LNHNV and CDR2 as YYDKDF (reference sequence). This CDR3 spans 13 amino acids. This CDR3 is CATSRRDNYGYTF. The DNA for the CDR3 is TGTGCCACCAGCAGAAGGGACAATTATGGCTACACCTTC.

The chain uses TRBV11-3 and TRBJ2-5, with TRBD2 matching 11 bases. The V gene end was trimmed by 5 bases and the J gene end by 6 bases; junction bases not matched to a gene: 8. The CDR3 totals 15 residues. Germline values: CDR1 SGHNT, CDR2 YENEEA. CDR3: CASSITSGGPQTQYF. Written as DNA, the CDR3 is TGTGCCAGCAGCATAACTAGCGGGGGCCCGCAGACCCAGTACTTC.

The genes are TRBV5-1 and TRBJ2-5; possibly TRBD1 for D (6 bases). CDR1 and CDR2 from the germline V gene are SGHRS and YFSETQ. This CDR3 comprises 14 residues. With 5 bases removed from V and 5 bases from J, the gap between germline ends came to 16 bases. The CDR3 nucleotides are TGCGCCAGCAGTCCTACTCAGGGGTGGGAGACCCAGTACTTC. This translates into CASSPTQGWETQYF.

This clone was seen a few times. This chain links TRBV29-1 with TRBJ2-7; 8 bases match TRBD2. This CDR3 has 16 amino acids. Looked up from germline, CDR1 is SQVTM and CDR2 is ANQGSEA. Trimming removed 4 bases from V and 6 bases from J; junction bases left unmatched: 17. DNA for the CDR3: TGCAGCGTTGTCACTAGCGGCAATCCCTTCCTACGCGAGCAGTACTTC. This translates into CSVVTSGNPFLREQYF.

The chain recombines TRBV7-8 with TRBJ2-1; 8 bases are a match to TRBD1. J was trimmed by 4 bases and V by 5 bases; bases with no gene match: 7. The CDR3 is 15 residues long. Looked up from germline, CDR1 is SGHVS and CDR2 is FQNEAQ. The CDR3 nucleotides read TGTGCCAGCAGCCAAACAGGGGGGATTTACAATGAGCAGTTCTTC. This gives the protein CASSQTGGIYNEQFF.

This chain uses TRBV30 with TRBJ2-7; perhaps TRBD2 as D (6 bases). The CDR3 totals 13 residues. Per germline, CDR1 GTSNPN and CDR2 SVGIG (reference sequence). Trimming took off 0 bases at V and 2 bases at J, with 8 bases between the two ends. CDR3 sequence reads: CAWSVAGTYEQYF. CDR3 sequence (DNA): TGTGCCTGGAGTGTTGCGGGAACCTACGAGCAGTACTTC. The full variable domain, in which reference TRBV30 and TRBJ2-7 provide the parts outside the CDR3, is SQTIHQWPATLVQPVGSPLSLECTVEGTSNPNLYWYRQAAGRGLQLLFYSVGIGQISSEVPQNLSASRPQDRQFILSSKKLLLSDSGFYLCAWSVAGTYEQYFGPGTRLTVT.